The clone carrying this TCR beta chain was seen only a few times. Its specificity is not known. The data belong to a study of cytomegalovirus exposure and HLA in healthy donors. Study-level findings and limits: Reports indicated that the classifier achieved high specificity and sensitivity in diagnosing cytomegalovirus status. Excluded were some V segments that proved indistinguishable, including TRBV6-2 and TRBV6-3. Productive rates of about 87% or about 30% were seen for most TCR beta V segments in an earlier analysis. TCR association rates varied by HLA locus in a later analysis, with DRB1 highest and HLA-C lowest.

This CDR3 contains 16 residues. The trim removed 9 bases at V and 2 bases at J, leaving 15 bases unmatched. Germline V gene lookup returns CDR1 MDHEN and CDR2 SYDVKM. The PCR had 60 Vbeta and 13 Jbeta primers. The repertoire was sequenced with immunoSEQ multiplex PCR; TCRdb's copy has only in-frame clones and lacks some. The table has some 150,000 clones, roughly four fifths seen once; the top ten hold about 5.2%. Sample: PBMCs. This chain connects TRBV28 to TRBJ1-2; 7 bases align to TRBD1. The receptor's source is a man aged 30 to 39 in good health and CMV-seropositive. The CDR3: CASCSGTEVQNYGYTF. The CDR3 nucleotides read TGTGCCAGTTGCTCCGGGACAGAAGTTCAGAACTATGGCTACACCTTC.